This T cell receptor beta chain was observed in a study of CD8 T cells in ankylosing spondylitis. Whole-study findings and limits: Disease-linked clones bore a CD8+ phenotype, appearing relatively rarely in peripheral blood. There was reportedly significant enrichment of clones that were disease-linked in matched ankylosing spondylitis synovial fluid. Reactive arthritis synovial fluid and blood were previously reported to contain some motif variants. Made up of under ten highly homologous variants, a TCR beta motif appeared characteristic of ankylosing spondylitis blood.

The CDR3 contains 14 residues. With 6 bases clipped from V and 3 bases from J, the junction kept 5 bases outside the gene matches. Concerning this clonotype itself: Its antigen is unidentified.

Researchers built TCR beta libraries using quantitative 5'-RACE with molecular barcodes. TCRdb recomputed calls from the 5' RACE reads with MiXCR, one row per CDR3 protein. In the table there are 400,000 or so distinct CDR3 sequences, about 25% of which are singletons. The source is a male donor with ankylosing spondylitis. The specimen sequenced was blood, either unsorted or a sorted T cell fraction (not recorded which). This rearrangement joins TRBV12-3 or TRBV12-4 to TRBJ2-1, with 7 bases identical to TRBD2. The CDR3, as DNA: TGTGCCAGCAGCGGGACTACCTTCTACAATGAGCAGTTCTTC. Protein sequence: CASSGTTFYNEQFF.